This T cell receptor beta chain originates from a study of CD8 T cells in ankylosing spondylitis. Study conclusions and caveats: Clones that were linked to disease were CD8+ and were relatively rare in peripheral blood. Disease-linked clones were reportedly significantly enriched in matched ankylosing spondylitis synovial fluid.

On this clonotype itself: Its antigen is currently unknown.

The germline CDR1 and CDR2 sequences are LNHNV and YYDKDF (reference sequence). Trimming stripped 2 bases from V and 9 bases from J, with 22 bases between. The CDR3 length is 16 residues. Quantitative barcoded 5'-RACE was used to prepare TCR beta libraries. TCRdb recomputed calls from the 5' RACE reads with MiXCR, one row per CDR3 protein. The table shows 200,000 or so distinct CDR3 sequences, with 10% to 15% occurring only once. The rearrangement joins TRBV15 to TRBJ2-5, with D possibly being TRBD1 (6 bases). This TCR derives from a female donor with ankylosing spondylitis or in good health (not recorded which). The sequencing input was blood, either unsorted or a sorted T cell fraction (not recorded which). Written as DNA, the CDR3 is TGTGCCACCAGCAGACCTCAGGGGTCCAGTTATTCCGCCCAGTACTTC. Encoded protein: CATSRPQGSSYSAQYF.